This T cell receptor (beta chain) appears in the sequencing data of a study of CD8 T cells in Susac syndrome. TEMRA cells were FACS-enriched, unlike CD8+ and CD4+ T cells, which were negatively isolated. Reverse transcription used 0.5 to 1 ug RNA and random hexamers. By means of immunoSEQ multiplex PCR, TCR beta CDR3 spanning 54 Vbeta and 13 Jbeta underwent amplification. MiXCR was run by TCRdb on the immunoSEQ multiplex PCR reads, yielding one entry per CDR3 protein. Among about 160,000 distinct CDR3 sequences, about 90% were seen once, and the ten largest hold approximately 0.075%. The CDR3 totals 12 residues. V lost 3 bases to trimming and J lost 0 bases, with 4 bases between them. CDR1 is SQVTM and CDR2 is ANQGSEA in the germline V gene.

The TCR sequence derives from a human donor in good health. Sequencing was carried out using CD4+ T cells from PBMCs. The V gene is TRBV29-1, the J gene TRBJ2-3; D is uncertain. The CDR3 region has the DNA TGCAGCGTTGAGGGGAGCACAGATACGCAGTATTTT. This encodes CSVEGSTDTQYF.